This T cell receptor (beta chain) emerged from a study of early T cells in non-severe SARS-CoV-2 infection. Unique molecular identifier tags were affixed to discrete cDNA molecules. TCRdb passed the 5' RACE reads through MiXCR, listing each CDR3 protein once. Among roughly 34,000 distinct CDR3 sequences listed, less than 8% were seen once. This CDR3 is built from 14 residues. Trimming removed 6 bases at V and 0 bases at J, with 11 bases between. This receptor was taken from an adult who was a healthcare worker with PCR-confirmed SARS-CoV-2 infection or an uninfected control (not recorded which). Sequences were obtained from whole blood. The chain employs TRBV12-3 or TRBV12-4 and TRBJ1-1; D uncertain. CDR3 amino acids: CASSAVLMNTEAFF. As DNA, the CDR3 is TGTGCCAGCAGCGCGGTGCTAATGAACACTGAAGCTTTCTTT.